The 26 T cell receptor beta chains reported below all come from one sample, sequenced in a study of blood T cell repertoires in COVID-19. Measured with immunoSEQ multiplex PCR; TCRdb has only the in-frame clones, and not every one. The data contain about 140,000 clones, over 75% of them seen just once; the ten biggest clones take up 35% to 50%. Sample: peripheral blood. These receptors were obtained from a human donor in a cohort sampled during active COVID-19.

The rearrangement links TRBV7-2 to TRBJ2-2; 8 bases fit TRBD1. The CDR3 loop spans 15 amino acids. Germline V CDR1 and CDR2: SGHTA, FQGNSA. V lost 6 bases and J lost 4; bases outside the gene matches: 7. The CDR3 sequence is CASSRDRTPTGELFF. CDR3 coding DNA: TGTGCCAGCAGTCGGGACAGGACACCCACCGGGGAGCTGTTTTTT.

The rearrangement uses TRBV3-1 (or the pseudogene TRBV3-2) and TRBJ1-5, with D uncertain. The germline V gene encodes CDR1 LGHDT and CDR2 YNNKEL (reference sequence). The CDR3 loop spans 15 amino acids. The V end was cut by 0 bases, the J end by 2 bases, with 8 bases between. This CDR3 is CASSQDSGGNQPQHF. The CDR3 DNA reads as TGTGCCAGCAGCCAAGATTCGGGTGGCAATCAGCCCCAGCATTTT.

The V gene is TRBV19, the J gene TRBJ2-7; 7 bases map to TRBD1. J was trimmed by 6 bases and V by 5 bases; bases with no gene match: 10. The CDR3 length is 14 residues. Germline V gene data show CDR1 as LNHDA and CDR2 as SQIVND (reference sequence). DNA for the CDR3: TGTGCCAGTAGTCCTAGGGGGCGCGCCTTCGAGCAGTACTTC. It codes for CASSPRGRAFEQYF. The full variable domain, completed using reference TRBV19 and TRBJ2-7, is DGGITQSPKYLFRKEGQNVTLSCEQNLNHDAMYWYRQDPGQGLRLIYYSQIVNDFQKGDIAEGYSVSREKKESFPLTVTSAQKNPTAFYLCASSPRGRAFEQYFGPGTRLTVT.

V is TRBV5-1 and J is TRBJ1-5; the match to TRBD1 covers 9 bases. The CDR3 length is 15 residues. With 4 bases clipped from V and 2 bases from J, the junction kept 4 bases outside the gene matches. From germline, CDR1 is SGHRS and CDR2 YFSETQ. The CDR3 region has the DNA TGCGCCAGCAGCAAGGGACAGGGAGGCAATCAGCCCCAGCATTTT. It specifies CASSKGQGGNQPQHF.

This chain uses TRBV30 with TRBJ1-6, with 7 bases identical to TRBD1. The CDR3 is 14 residues long. Germline V lookup: CDR1 GTSNPN, CDR2 SVGIG (reference sequence). V lost 3 bases and J lost 8; bases outside the gene matches: 7. The CDR3 here is CAWSQGVFDSPLHF. In DNA, the CDR3 is TGTGCCTGGAGCCAGGGGGTTTTCGATTCACCCCTCCACTTT.

The CDR3 nucleotides are TGTGCCATCAGACGCGGTACAGGGGCTGGAGAGACCCAGTACTTC. Protein: CAIRRGTGAGETQYF. The genes are TRBV10-3 and TRBJ2-5, with 7 bases identical to TRBD1. V gave up 6 bases and J gave up 4 bases; unmatched junction bases: 11. The germline V gene encodes CDR1 ENHRY and CDR2 SYGVKD. The CDR3 consists of 15 residues.

The V call is TRBV6-4, the J call TRBJ2-3; 7 bases match TRBD1. The CDR3 spans 13 residues. Trimming took 5 bases from V and 9 from J; bases not matched to a gene: 8. CDR1 and CDR2 (germline): MRHNA, SNTAGT. CDR3: CASSQVRGQTQYF. As DNA, the CDR3 is TGTGCCAGCAGTCAAGTCAGGGGACAGACGCAGTATTTT.

The gene calls are TRBV5-6 and TRBJ1-1; no clear D. The germline V gene has CDR1 SGHDT and CDR2 YYEEEE. Trimming shortened V by 4 bases and J by 1 base, and 11 bases separated the two germline ends. This CDR3 has 14 residues. In DNA form, the CDR3 reads TGTGCCAGCAGCCGCGACCTAGGGAACACTGAAGCTTTCTTT. This encodes CASSRDLGNTEAFF.

This chain uses TRBV9 with TRBJ1-3, with TRBD1 as a possible D gene (6 bases). The germline V gene encodes CDR1 SGDLS and CDR2 YYNGEE. V was shortened by 0 bases and J by 0 bases, with 10 bases between the two germline ends. This CDR3 is built from 16 residues. The CDR3 DNA follows: TGTGCCAGCAGCGTAGTAGGACAGCTCTCTGGAAACACCATATATTTT. Protein product: CASSVVGQLSGNTIYF.

The rearrangement uses TRBV7-2 and TRBJ1-1; D uncertain. Trimming took 2 bases from V and 11 from J, leaving 24 bases between them. Germline CDR1 is SGHTA and CDR2 is FQGNSA. This CDR3 comprises 16 residues. The CDR3 is CASSLSAGVLDRAAFF. In DNA, the CDR3 is TGTGCCAGCAGCTTATCCGCCGGGGTGCTGGATCGAGCGGCTTTCTTT. Using reference TRBV7-2 and TRBJ1-1 for the parts outside the CDR3, the full variable domain is GAGVSQSPSNKVTEKGKDVELRCDPISGHTALYWYRQSLGQGLEFLIYFQGNSAPDKSGLPSDRFSAERTGGSVSTLTIQRTQQEDSAVYLCASSLSAGVLDRAAFFGQGTRLTVV.

The CDR3 DNA sequence: TGTGCCAGCAGTTACTCGAAGCGGTGGGAGCAGTACGTC. Translating it yields CASSYSKRWEQYV. The genes are TRBV6-2 or TRBV6-3 and TRBJ2-7, with a weak D call TRBD2 (5 bases). The germline V gene encodes CDR1 MNHEY and CDR2 SVGEGT. Deletions cut 0 bases from V and 7 bases from J, with 10 bases between. The CDR3 covers 13 residues.

The CDR3 DNA reads as TGTGCCAGCAGTTACTCGGCGGGAGAGACCCAGTACTTC. It is translated as CASSYSAGETQYF. The V and J genes are TRBV6-6 and TRBJ2-5; D is possibly TRBD2 (5 bases). Between the trimmed V and J ends, which lost 0 bases and 4 bases, there was a span of 6 bases. CDR1 and CDR2 from the germline V gene are MNHNY and SVGAGI (reference sequence). The CDR3 loop spans 13 amino acids.

The chain combines TRBV5-4 with TRBJ1-4, with 7 nucleotides matching TRBD1. Trimming cost V 4 bases and J 0 bases; bases outside gene matches: 6. Germline-derived CDR1 and CDR2 are SGHNT and YYREEE (reference sequence). This CDR3 is built from 16 residues. CDR3 sequence (DNA): TGTGCCAGCAGCAAGGGACAGCGGGCAACTAATGAAAAACTGTTTTTT. It translates to CASSKGQRATNEKLFF.

The J gene is TRBJ1-1, the V gene TRBV19; no clear D gene. V gave up 2 bases and J gave up 8 bases, with 15 bases separating them. The CDR3 has 14 amino acids. CDR1 LNHDA and CDR2 SQIVND come from the germline V gene (reference sequence). CDR3 DNA: TGTGCCAGTAGTATAAATGCAGGAGGTGGGGAAGCTTTCTTT. Translating it yields CASSINAGGGEAFF.

The rearrangement links TRBV27 to TRBJ1-6; D perhaps matches TRBD1 (5 bases). CDR1 MNHEY and CDR2 SMNVEV come from the germline V gene (reference sequence). The CDR3 has 14 amino acids. Trimming removed 2 bases from V and 10 bases from J, with 12 bases in between. In nucleotides, the CDR3 is TGTGCCAGCAGTTTAAGGGCAGGGAACTCACCCCTCCACTTT. This translates into CASSLRAGNSPLHF.

The chain joins TRBV14 to TRBJ2-3; unclear D gene. This CDR3 comprises 13 residues. CDR1 SGHDN and CDR2 FVKESK come from the germline V gene. Trimming took 4 bases from V and 6 from J, leaving 11 bases between them. In DNA, the CDR3 is TGTGCCAGCAGCCGGAATACCGGGGATACGCAGTATTTT. Translating it yields CASSRNTGDTQYF. The full variable domain, with the rest looked up from reference TRBV14 and TRBJ2-3, is EAGVTQFPSHSVIEKGQTVTLRCDPISGHDNLYWYRRVMGKEIKFLLHFVKESKQDESGMPNNRFLAERTGGTYSTLKVQPAELEDSGVYFCASSRNTGDTQYFGPGTRLTVL.

The V call is TRBV12-3 or TRBV12-4, the J call TRBJ1-3, with TRBD1 as a possible D gene (5 bases). V was shortened by 6 bases and J by 5 bases, with 8 bases between the two germline ends. The CDR3 covers 12 residues. The CDR3 DNA reads as TGTGCCAGCAGGACAGCAAGAAACACCATATATTTT. Amino acid sequence: CASRTARNTIYF.

J is TRBJ1-3 and V is TRBV9; a weak D match, TRBD1 (6 bases). The germline gives CDR1 SGDLS, CDR2 YYNGEE. The germline V and J ends were trimmed by 0 bases and 7 bases, with 20 bases remaining between them. This CDR3 is built from 17 residues. CDR3 coding DNA: TGTGCCAGCAGCGTAGAAACAGGGCCCTTTGGTCGTAACACCATATATTTT. Its protein product is CASSVETGPFGRNTIYF.

The V and J genes are TRBV4-3 and TRBJ2-5, with 13 bases fitting TRBD2. The V gene's germline CDR1 is LGHNA and CDR2 YSLEER. V dropped 0 bases and J dropped 4; count of bases not matched to a gene: 5. The CDR3 contains 17 residues. The chain's CDR3 is CASSQDTTSGRGETQYF. The CDR3 DNA reads TGCGCCAGCAGCCAAGATACTACTAGCGGGAGGGGAGAGACCCAGTACTTC.

The CDR3 reads CASSPSKNTEAFF. The CDR3 region has the DNA TGCGCCAGCAGCCCGTCTAAGAACACTGAAGCTTTCTTT. The V gene is TRBV4-3, the J gene TRBJ1-1; D not resolved. This CDR3 contains 13 residues. V was trimmed by 4 bases and J by 1 base, leaving 7 bases between them. Germline values: CDR1 LGHNA, CDR2 YSLEER.

For this clone: An end of the junction differs from the germline gene, which may be a read error. The chain couples TRBV2 to TRBJ2-7; TRBD2 matches 7 bases. CDR3 length: 15 residues. CDR1 and CDR2 from the germline V gene are SNHLY and FYNNEI. The CDR3 sequence is CASREGGSSSYEQYF. The CDR3 region has the DNA TGTGCCAGCAGGGAAGGCGGGAGTAGCTCCTACGAGCAGTACTTC.

The genes are TRBV5-5 and TRBJ2-1; D is perhaps TRBD1 (5 bases). This CDR3 is 12 amino acids long. Trimming removed 2 bases at V and 8 bases at J, with 8 bases between. Germline V gives CDR1 SGHKS, CDR2 YYEKEE (reference sequence). Here the CDR3 DNA reads TGTGCCAGCAGCTTCAGGGCCCATGAGCAGTTCTTC. Translated, it gives CASSFRAHEQFF.

The V gene is TRBV20-1, the J gene TRBJ1-2, with 8 bases lining up with TRBD1. The CDR3 is 15 residues long. The V gene's germline CDR1 is DFQATT and CDR2 SNEGSKA (reference sequence). Trimming took 3 bases from V and 4 from J; bases not matched to a gene: 10. The CDR3 spells CSASSAGGLGYGYTF. The CDR3 nucleotides read TGCAGTGCTAGTTCGGCAGGGGGCTTGGGCTATGGCTACACCTTC.

The chain links TRBV12-3 or TRBV12-4 to TRBJ2-3, with 10 bases matching TRBD1. V was clipped by 7 bases and J by 9 bases; unmatched bases: 4. The length of the CDR3 is 12 residues. CDR3 amino acids: CASNRQGATQYF. CDR3 coding DNA: TGTGCCAGCAATCGACAGGGGGCCACGCAGTATTTT.

The rearrangement links TRBV6-4 to TRBJ1-1; TRBD1 agrees at 7 bases. Trimming removed 0 bases from V and 5 bases from J; junction bases left unmatched: 3. CDR1 is MRHNA, CDR2 SNTAGT, per germline. The CDR3 is made up of 14 amino acids. CDR3 amino acids: CASSDSRGQTEAFF. The CDR3 DNA follows: TGTGCCAGCAGTGACTCAAGGGGGCAGACTGAAGCTTTCTTT.

The J gene is TRBJ2-3, the V gene TRBV7-2, with TRBD2 matching over 12 bases. The germline V gene has CDR1 SGHTA and CDR2 FQGNSA. CDR3 length equals 17 residues. V was clipped by 2 bases and J by 3 bases; unmatched bases: 6. The CDR3 protein is CASSLLGLAGLTDTQYF. For the CDR3, the DNA is TGTGCCAGCAGCTTATTAGGACTAGCGGGATTAACAGATACGCAGTATTTT.